This T cell receptor beta chain is from a study of a mutant IDH1 vaccine in newly diagnosed glioma. With regard to this clone: Its target is unknown.

From germline, CDR1 is SEHNR and CDR2 FQNEAQ (reference sequence). V was pared by 5 bases and J by 11 bases, with 19 bases between. This CDR3 has 13 amino acids. Time point reported: week 35, safety follow-up. The study gave 300 ug of mutant IDH1 20-mer peptide per vaccine dose, with topical imiquimod. Here immunoSEQ multiplex PCR was the method, and the copy in TCRdb shows in-frame clones only, minus some. The sample carries 65,000 to 85,000 clones, around 90% recorded once. The receptor was isolated from a man aged 25-45 years with glioma. The chain has TRBV7-9 and TRBJ2-7, with TRBD1 as a possible D gene (5 bases). The source was PBMCs, collected from a glioma patient whose treatment included an IDH1 peptide vaccine. For the CDR3, the DNA is TGTGCCAGCAGCCCCCGATTAGACAGTATCAAGTACTTC. Its protein is CASSPRLDSIKYF.